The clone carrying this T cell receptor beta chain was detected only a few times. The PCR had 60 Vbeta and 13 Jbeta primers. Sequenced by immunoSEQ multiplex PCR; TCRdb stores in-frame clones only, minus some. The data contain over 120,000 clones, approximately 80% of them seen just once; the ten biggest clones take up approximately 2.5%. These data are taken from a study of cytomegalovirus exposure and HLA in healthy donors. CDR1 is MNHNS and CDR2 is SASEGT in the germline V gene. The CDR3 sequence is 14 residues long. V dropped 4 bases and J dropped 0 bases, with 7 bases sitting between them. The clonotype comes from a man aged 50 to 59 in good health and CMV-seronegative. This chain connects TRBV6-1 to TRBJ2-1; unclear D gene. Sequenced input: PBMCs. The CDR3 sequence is CASSVSSSYNEQFF. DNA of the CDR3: TGTGCCAGCAGTGTTAGCAGCTCCTACAATGAGCAGTTCTTC.